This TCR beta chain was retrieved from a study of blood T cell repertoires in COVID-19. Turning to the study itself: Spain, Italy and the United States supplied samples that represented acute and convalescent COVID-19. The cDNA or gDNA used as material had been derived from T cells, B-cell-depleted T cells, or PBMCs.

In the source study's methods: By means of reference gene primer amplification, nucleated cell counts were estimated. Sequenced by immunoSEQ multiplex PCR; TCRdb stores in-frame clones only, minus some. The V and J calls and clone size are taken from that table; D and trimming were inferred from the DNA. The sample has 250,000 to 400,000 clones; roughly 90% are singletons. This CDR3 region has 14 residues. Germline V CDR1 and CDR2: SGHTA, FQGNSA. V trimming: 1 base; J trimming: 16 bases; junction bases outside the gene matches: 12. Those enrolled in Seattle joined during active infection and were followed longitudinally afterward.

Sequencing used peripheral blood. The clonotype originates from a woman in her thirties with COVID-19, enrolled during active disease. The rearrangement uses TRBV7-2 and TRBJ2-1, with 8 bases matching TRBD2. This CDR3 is CASSLVESGSVIFF. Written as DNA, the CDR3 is TGTGCCAGCAGCTTAGTGGAGAGCGGGAGCGTCATATTCTTC.